This T cell receptor (beta chain) was identified in a study of metastatic and nonmetastatic thyroid tumors. The CDR3 totals 15 residues. Trimming stripped 3 bases from V and 9 bases from J, with 18 bases between. Germline CDR1 LNHDA, CDR2 SQIVND (reference sequence). With MiXCR, TCRdb reprocessed the PCR reads. Among approximately 17,000 clones listed, approximately 30% were seen once. Prior to thyroid surgery, none of the patients had received any treatment. The chain is built from TRBV19 and TRBJ2-1, with D possibly being TRBD1 (5 bases). This clonotype was sampled from a female donor with papillary thyroid cancer or a benign thyroid nodule (not recorded which). Some clones in this sample may be carry-over from other donors' samples. Sequencing input: tumor tissue. CDR3 coding DNA: TGTGCCAGTAGTATCAGGGCCCACCTCGGCACTGAGCAGTTCTTC. This translates into CASSIRAHLGTEQFF.